This entry lists 14 T cell receptor beta chains sequenced from one sample in a study of cytomegalovirus exposure and HLA in healthy donors. The primer mix had 60 Vbeta and 13 Jbeta primers. Assay used: immunoSEQ multiplex PCR; TCRdb lists only in-frame clones, some missing. The table records roughly 190,000 clones, roughly 73% of them present only once. Input material: PBMCs. The receptors stem from a woman under 40 in good health and CMV-seropositive.

A remark on this clone: Different DNA sequences within this sample yield the same CDR3. The chain links TRBV28 to TRBJ2-7; D is perhaps TRBD1 (6 bases). The CDR3 totals 13 residues. Looked up from germline, CDR1 is MDHEN and CDR2 is SYDVKM. V shed 1 base and J shed 4 bases, with 8 bases lying between them. DNA of the CDR3: TGTGCCAGCAGTTTATCTAGGGGGTACGAGCAGTACTTC. This gives the protein CASSLSRGYEQYF.

This clone was seen a handful of times. V usage is TRBV9 and J usage is TRBJ2-3, with 7 bases identical to TRBD2. The CDR3 is 15 amino acids. CDR1 is SGDLS and CDR2 is YYNGEE in the germline V gene. The V and J ends lost 3 bases and 9 bases, in that order; junction bases with no gene match: 13. The DNA of the CDR3 is TGTGCCAGCAGCGGACCGGACTCGCCGGGAGGCACGCAGTATTTT. Its protein product is CASSGPDSPGGTQYF.

The chain combines TRBV28 with TRBJ2-1, with TRBD2 matching 11 bases. Per the germline V gene, CDR1 is MDHEN and CDR2 is SYDVKM. This CDR3 contains 14 residues. The V and J ends lost 4 bases and 4 bases, in that order; junction bases with no gene match: 0. In DNA, the CDR3 is TGTGCCAGCAGTTGGACTAGCGGGTACAATGAGCAGTTCTTC. It codes for CASSWTSGYNEQFF.

The chain uses TRBV30 and TRBJ1-1, with 7 bases lining up with TRBD1. Germline V gives CDR1 GTSNPN, CDR2 SVGIG (reference sequence). The CDR3 runs to 15 residues. The trim removed 2 bases at V and 0 bases at J, leaving 6 bases unmatched. CDR3 loop: CAWSFRGQMNTEAFF. The CDR3 nucleotides are TGTGCCTGGAGTTTCCGGGGACAGATGAACACTGAAGCTTTCTTT.

The chain recombines TRBV27 with TRBJ2-6, with 8 bases lining up with TRBD1. This CDR3 spans 18 amino acids. Germline V gives CDR1 MNHEY, CDR2 SMNVEV (reference sequence). Trimming took 5 bases from V and 3 from J; bases not matched to a gene: 12. CDR3 bases: TGTGCCAGCAGTCGCCGGGACAGGTCTGGAAGTGGGGCCAACGTCCTGACTTTC. This gives the protein CASSRRDRSGSGANVLTF.

The J gene is TRBJ1-1, the V gene TRBV19; 8 bases agree with TRBD1. V gave up 1 base and J gave up 5 bases; unmatched junction bases: 3. CDR1 and CDR2 (germline): LNHDA, SQIVND (reference sequence). This CDR3 is built from 14 residues. The CDR3 protein is CASSIGTGPTEAFF. The CDR3 coding sequence is TGTGCCAGTAGTATAGGGACAGGGCCTACTGAAGCTTTCTTT.

V usage is TRBV2 and J usage is TRBJ2-1, with 7 bases fitting TRBD2. From germline, CDR1 is SNHLY and CDR2 FYNNEI. This CDR3 is built from 15 residues. V shed 4 bases and J 3 bases; nucleotides not matched to a gene: 6. The CDR3 spells CASSGEGRSYNEQFF. Here the CDR3 DNA reads TGTGCCAGCAGTGGGGAGGGACGGAGCTACAATGAGCAGTTCTTC.

About this clone: Relative to the germline gene, one junction end is altered; a read error may explain this. The chain carries TRBV7-2 and TRBJ1-3; no firm D call. The CDR3 extends over 14 amino acids. Germline CDR1 reads SGHTA; CDR2 reads FQGNSA. CDR3 DNA: TGTGCCAACAGCTTTGGGAGCCCTGGAAACACCATATATTTT. This sequence encodes CANSFGSPGNTIYF.

This rearrangement joins TRBV11-2 to TRBJ2-1, with 12 bases lining up with TRBD2. Trimming took 5 bases from V and 6 from J; bases not matched to a gene: 8. The CDR3 covers 16 residues. The germline V gene has CDR1 SGHAT and CDR2 FQNNGV. CDR3 DNA sequence: TGTGCCAGCAGCCAAATGCTAGCGGGGGGGTTCAATGAGCAGTTCTTC. It yields the protein CASSQMLAGGFNEQFF.

A single count supports this clone. The rearrangement uses TRBV28 and TRBJ1-1; TRBD1 aligns across 7 bases. The CDR3 is made up of 14 amino acids. V lost 6 bases, J lost 5 bases, and 9 bases stayed unmatched. Germline CDR1 and CDR2: MDHEN and SYDVKM. CDR3 amino acids: CASRPTGRKTEAFF. The DNA of the CDR3 is TGTGCCAGCAGACCGACAGGGCGAAAGACTGAAGCTTTCTTT.

This chain uses TRBV9 with TRBJ2-5; a possible D gene is TRBD1 (6 bases). CDR1 SGDLS and CDR2 YYNGEE come from the germline V gene. This CDR3 is built from 14 residues. With 4 bases removed from V and 1 base from J, the gap between germline ends came to 11 bases. CDR3 region: CASSSTGIQETQYF. In DNA, the CDR3 is TGTGCCAGCAGCTCCACAGGGATCCAAGAGACCCAGTACTTC.

This clone came up a few times. The CDR3 nucleotides read TGTGCCAGCAGCGTATACTCGTCAGGGGAGCTGTTTTTT. Amino acids: CASSVYSSGELFF. V usage is TRBV9 and J usage is TRBJ2-2, with D unclear. The CDR3 totals 13 residues. Trimming removed 1 base from V and 8 bases from J, with 9 bases in between. CDR1 and CDR2 (germline): SGDLS, YYNGEE.

The rearrangement uses TRBV28 and TRBJ1-4, with 9 bases that match TRBD1. Germline CDR1 reads MDHEN; CDR2 reads SYDVKM. This CDR3 is 14 amino acids long. The V and J ends lost 8 bases and 8 bases, in that order; junction bases with no gene match: 9. The CDR3 spells CASQSQGAREKLFF. The CDR3 DNA follows: TGTGCCAGCCAATCACAGGGGGCGAGGGAAAAACTGTTTTTT.

This clone occurred a few times. The chain employs TRBV2 and TRBJ2-1; weak D call: TRBD2 (5 bases). V was clipped by 5 bases and J by 7 bases, with 12 bases between them. The germline gives CDR1 SNHLY, CDR2 FYNNEI. The CDR3 contains 13 residues. The CDR3: CASSPWTLNEQFF. For the CDR3, the DNA is TGTGCCAGCAGTCCATGGACTCTTAATGAGCAGTTCTTC.